This entry lists 5 T cell receptor beta chains sequenced from one sample in a study of blood T cell repertoires in COVID-19. Measured with immunoSEQ multiplex PCR; TCRdb has only the in-frame clones, and not every one. This sample has about 200,000 clones, with 70% to 90% found just once. Sequenced: peripheral blood. Receptors were obtained from a man aged 45-65 years with acute or convalescent COVID-19.

This clone was found a few times. The rearrangement uses TRBV5-4 and TRBJ2-1; D might be TRBD2 (5 bases). This CDR3 is 13 amino acids long. With 2 bases removed from V and 9 bases from J, the gap between germline ends came to 12 bases. CDR1 is SGHNT and CDR2 is YYREEE in the germline V gene (reference sequence). The CDR3 sequence is CASSFPDWGEQFF. The CDR3 DNA reads TGTGCCAGCAGCTTCCCGGACTGGGGTGAGCAGTTCTTC.

The CDR3 region has the DNA TGTGCCAGCACCCCCCGGACACTGAACACTGAAGCTTTCTTT. Protein sequence: CASTPRTLNTEAFF. The J gene is TRBJ1-1, the V gene TRBV6-5; a weak D match, TRBD1 (5 bases). V was trimmed by 7 bases and J by 0 bases, leaving 12 bases between them. CDR1 and CDR2 (germline): MNHEY, SVGAGI. The CDR3 length is 14 residues.

V is TRBV10-3 and J is TRBJ1-5, with D perhaps TRBD1 (5 bases). CDR3 length equals 14 residues. Trimming cost V 0 bases and J 5 bases, with 8 bases left between them. Germline V lookup: CDR1 ENHRY, CDR2 SYGVKD. In DNA form, the CDR3 reads TGTGCCATCAGTGAGTCGGGGCCCGATCAGCCCCAGCATTTT. Its translation is CAISESGPDQPQHF.

The chain is built from TRBV7-2 and TRBJ1-4, with D uncertain. The V and J ends lost 6 bases and 12 bases respectively, with 17 bases between them. The CDR3 loop spans 13 amino acids. In germline, CDR1 is SGHTA, CDR2 FQGNSA. Here the CDR3 DNA reads TGTGCCAGCAGTCCCTTTGAGGGAAGTCAACTGTTTTTT. This sequence encodes CASSPFEGSQLFF.

The chain joins TRBV7-9 to TRBJ1-2; 8 nucleotides agree with TRBD1. Germline values: CDR1 SEHNR, CDR2 FQNEAQ (reference sequence). With 5 bases clipped from V and 1 base from J, the junction kept 6 bases outside the gene matches. The CDR3 has 15 amino acids. This CDR3 is CASSHHRGFNYGYTF. For the CDR3, the DNA is TGTGCCAGCAGCCACCACAGGGGGTTTAACTATGGCTACACCTTC.